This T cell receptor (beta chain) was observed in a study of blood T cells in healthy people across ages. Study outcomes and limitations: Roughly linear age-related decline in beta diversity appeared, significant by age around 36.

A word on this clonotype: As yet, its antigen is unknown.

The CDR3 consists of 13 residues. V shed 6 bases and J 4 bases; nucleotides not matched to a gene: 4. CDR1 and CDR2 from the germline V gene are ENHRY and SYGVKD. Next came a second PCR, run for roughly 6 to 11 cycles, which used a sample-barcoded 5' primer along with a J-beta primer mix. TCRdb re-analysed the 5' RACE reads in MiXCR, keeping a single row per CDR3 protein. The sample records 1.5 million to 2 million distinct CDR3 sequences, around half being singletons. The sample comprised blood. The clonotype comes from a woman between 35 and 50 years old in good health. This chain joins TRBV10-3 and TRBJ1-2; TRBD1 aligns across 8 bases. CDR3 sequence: CAIRETGAYGYTF. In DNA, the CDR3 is TGTGCCATCAGGGAGACAGGGGCCTATGGCTACACCTTC.